This passage covers 16 T cell receptor beta chains from one sample sequenced in a study of shared T cell receptors in the human thymus. Assay used: immunoSEQ multiplex PCR; TCRdb lists only in-frame clones, some missing. The sample comprises under 850,000 clones, approximately 90% of which are singletons, and around 0.0099% rests with the top ten. These data also featured in a second study, about human thymus T cells.

Input material: thymocytes. All receptors derive from a boy under two years old with a congenital heart defect.

The chain couples TRBV7-8 to TRBJ2-1; TRBD2 matches at 14 bases. Germline loops: CDR1 SGHVS, CDR2 FQNEAQ. The CDR3 length is 20 residues. Unmatched junction bases numbered 23, after V lost 7 bases and J lost 9 bases. CDR3: CASIQARGTSGGRRRIEQFF. Written as DNA, the CDR3 is TGTGCCAGCATCCAGGCGCGTGGGACTAGCGGGGGCCGGCGCCGGATTGAGCAGTTCTTC.

This clone is a singleton in its sample. The chain uses TRBV28 and TRBJ2-7; the match to TRBD1 covers 8 bases. With 5 bases clipped from V and 3 bases from J, the junction kept 12 bases outside the gene matches. CDR1 and CDR2 from the germline V gene are MDHEN and SYDVKM. The CDR3 spans 16 residues. The CDR3 spells CASSQRTGRFYYEQYF. The CDR3 region has the DNA TGTGCCAGCAGTCAACGGACAGGGAGGTTCTACTACGAGCAGTACTTC.

This chain joins TRBV7-9 and TRBJ1-5; 10 nucleotides align to TRBD1. The CDR3 is 15 residues long. The V segment lost 4 bases and the J segment 5 bases; nucleotides outside the gene matches: 5. Per the germline V gene, CDR1 is SEHNR and CDR2 is FQNEAQ (reference sequence). CDR3 region: CASSYSGTGDQPQHF. Written as DNA, the CDR3 is TGTGCCAGCAGCTATTCCGGGACAGGGGATCAGCCCCAGCATTTT.

This clone was counted once. The genes are TRBV5-4 and TRBJ2-1, with 15 bases matching TRBD2. V dropped 4 bases and J dropped 0; count of bases not matched to a gene: 8. The CDR3 is 19 residues long. The germline V gene encodes CDR1 SGHNT and CDR2 YYREEE (reference sequence). The CDR3, as DNA: TGTGCCAGCAGCCCAAGGACTAGCGGGAGGGCAATCTCCTACAATGAGCAGTTCTTC. Translating it yields CASSPRTSGRAISYNEQFF.

This chain uses TRBV30 with TRBJ1-2; tentative D call: TRBD1 (5 bases). The CDR3 loop spans 15 amino acids. Germline V CDR1 and CDR2: GTSNPN, SVGIG (reference sequence). The V and J ends lost 4 bases and 1 base respectively, with 16 bases between them. This chain's CDR3 is CAWMPGSDSNYGYTF. For the CDR3, the DNA is TGTGCCTGGATGCCCGGTTCTGACAGTAACTATGGCTACACCTTC.

V usage is TRBV28 and J usage is TRBJ1-2, with 10 bases aligning to TRBD1. Per germline, CDR1 MDHEN and CDR2 SYDVKM. CDR3 length: 12 amino acids. Trimming removed 5 bases from V and 14 bases from J; junction bases left unmatched: 8. CDR3 DNA sequence: TGTGCCAGCAGTCTCGAGGGACAGGGGCGAACCTTC. This translates into CASSLEGQGRTF.

The chain links TRBV10-1 to TRBJ2-7, with 7 bases matching TRBD1. J was trimmed by 2 bases and V by 9 bases; bases with no gene match: 16. CDR1 WNHNN and CDR2 SYGVQD come from the germline V gene (reference sequence). The CDR3 runs to 16 residues. The CDR3 reads CARQVVLGQLPYEQYF. DNA for the CDR3: TGCGCCAGGCAAGTGGTTTTGGGACAGCTCCCCTACGAGCAGTACTTC.

This clone was detected once. The chain has TRBV9 and TRBJ2-2, with 7 bases that match TRBD2. CDR1 is SGDLS, CDR2 YYNGEE, per germline. V shed 0 bases, J shed 3 bases, and the junction held 5 bases outside the gene matches. The CDR3 loop spans 16 amino acids. DNA of the CDR3: TGTGCCAGCAGCGTAGTAACTAGCGAACACACCGGGGAGCTGTTTTTT. Its translation is CASSVVTSEHTGELFF.

The V call is TRBV14, the J call TRBJ2-7, with D possibly being TRBD2 (5 bases). Trimming stripped 0 bases from V and 3 bases from J, with 12 bases between. Germline loops: CDR1 SGHDN, CDR2 FVKESK. This CDR3 is built from 15 residues. Here the CDR3 DNA reads TGTGCCAGCAGCCAAGACGTGGGAGTATTCTACGAGCAGTACTTC. Its translation: CASSQDVGVFYEQYF.

The rearrangement joins TRBV25-1 to TRBJ2-1, with 8 bases fitting TRBD2. CDR1 is MGHDK, CDR2 SYGVNS, per germline. The CDR3 is 14 residues long. After removal of 2 bases from V and 7 bases from J, the junction contained 4 bases not matched to a gene. CDR3 DNA: TGTGCCAGCAGTGAAAGAGCGGGAGCGAATGAGCAGTTCTTC. It is translated as CASSERAGANEQFF.

V usage is TRBV10-3 and J usage is TRBJ2-4; D perhaps matches TRBD2 (5 bases). Germline values: CDR1 ENHRY, CDR2 SYGVKD. CDR3 length: 18 residues. Trimming took 10 bases from V and 1 from J, leaving 26 bases between them. This CDR3 reads CATDNEGPKRRAKNIQYF. CDR3 coding DNA: TGTGCCACCGATAACGAGGGCCCAAAACGAAGGGCCAAAAACATTCAGTACTTC.

This clone has a handful of counts. This rearrangement joins TRBV13 to TRBJ2-1; D perhaps matches TRBD2 (6 bases). Between the trimmed V and J ends, which lost 7 bases and 6 bases, there was a span of 16 bases. This CDR3 is 14 amino acids long. In germline, CDR1 is PRHDT, CDR2 FYEKMQ (reference sequence). The CDR3 is CASTPGGAPNEQFF. As DNA, the CDR3 is TGTGCCAGCACCCCCGGCGGGGCTCCCAATGAGCAGTTCTTC. Variable domain in full (rest from reference TRBV13 and TRBJ2-1): AAGVIQSPRHLIKEKRETATLKCYPIPRHDTVYWYQQGPGQDPQFLISFYEKMQSDKGSIPDRFSAQQFSDYHSELNMSSLELGDSALYFCASTPGGAPNEQFFGPGTRLTVL.

The chain employs TRBV27 and TRBJ1-5; a possible D gene is TRBD1 (5 bases). The CDR3 contains 16 residues. Trimming cost V 10 bases and J 4 bases, with 23 bases left between them. From germline, CDR1 is MNHEY and CDR2 SMNVEV (reference sequence). CDR3 DNA sequence: TGTGCCACCCGCCCCTTCGGCAGGGTCGGGAATCAGCCCCAGCATTTT. Protein: CATRPFGRVGNQPQHF.

The rearrangement joins TRBV7-6 to TRBJ2-3; D not resolved. Trimming shortened V by 4 bases and J by 1 base, and 9 bases separated the two germline ends. Per the germline V gene, CDR1 is SGHVS and CDR2 is FNYEAQ. CDR3 length equals 14 residues. CDR3 sequence reads: CASSSGAGTDTQYF. The CDR3 bases are TGTGCCAGCAGCTCCGGTGCGGGCACAGATACGCAGTATTTT.

V usage is TRBV7-3 and J usage is TRBJ1-2; D is undetermined. V gave up 3 bases and J gave up 0 bases, with 8 bases separating them. Germline assignment: CDR1 SGHTA and CDR2 FQGTGA. There are 14 residues in the CDR3. CDR3 nucleotides: TGTGCCAGCAGCTTCGGGGAATCTAACTATGGCTACACCTTC. It codes for CASSFGESNYGYTF.

This chain connects TRBV30 to TRBJ1-4; D uncertain. V shed 7 bases and J shed 8 bases, with 8 bases lying between them. This CDR3 region has 10 residues. Germline assignment: CDR1 GTSNPN and CDR2 SVGIG (reference sequence). CDR3 protein: CASLGEKLFF. Written as DNA, the CDR3 is TGTGCCTCCCTTGGCGAAAAACTGTTTTTT. The entire variable domain, with the rest obtained from reference TRBV30 and TRBJ1-4, is as follows: SQTIHQWPATLVQPVGSPLSLECTVEGTSNPNLYWYRQAAGRGLQLLFYSVGIGQISSEVPQNLSASRPQDRQFILSSKKLLLSDSGFYLCASLGEKLFFGSGTQLSVL.